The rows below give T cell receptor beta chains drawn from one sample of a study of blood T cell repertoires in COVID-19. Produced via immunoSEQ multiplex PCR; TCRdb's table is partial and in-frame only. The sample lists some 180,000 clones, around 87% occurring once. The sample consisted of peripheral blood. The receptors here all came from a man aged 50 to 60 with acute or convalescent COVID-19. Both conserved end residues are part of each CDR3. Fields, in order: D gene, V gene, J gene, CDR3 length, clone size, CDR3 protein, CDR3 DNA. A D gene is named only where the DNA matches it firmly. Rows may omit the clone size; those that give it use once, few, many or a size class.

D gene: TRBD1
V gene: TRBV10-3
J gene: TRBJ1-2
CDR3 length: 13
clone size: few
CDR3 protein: CAIRTGTGWSYTF
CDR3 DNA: TGTGCCATCAGAACCGGGACAGGGTGGAGCTACACCTTC

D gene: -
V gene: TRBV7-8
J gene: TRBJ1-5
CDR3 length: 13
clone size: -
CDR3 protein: CASSFNSNQPQHF
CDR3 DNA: TGTGCCAGCAGCTTTAATAGCAATCAGCCCCAGCATTTT

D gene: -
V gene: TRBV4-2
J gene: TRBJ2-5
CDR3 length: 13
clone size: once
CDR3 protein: CASSQVAGETQYF
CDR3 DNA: TGTGCCAGCAGCCAAGTTGCAGGGGAGACCCAGTACTTC

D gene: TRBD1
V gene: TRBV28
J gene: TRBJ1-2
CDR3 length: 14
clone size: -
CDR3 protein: CASSPTGGDYGYTF
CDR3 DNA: TGTGCCAGCAGTCCGACAGGGGGCGACTATGGCTACACCTTC

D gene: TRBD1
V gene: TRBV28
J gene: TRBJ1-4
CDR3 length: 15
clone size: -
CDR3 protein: CASSVDRGTNEKLFF
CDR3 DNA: TGTGCCAGCAGTGTGGACAGGGGAACTAATGAAAAACTGTTTTTT

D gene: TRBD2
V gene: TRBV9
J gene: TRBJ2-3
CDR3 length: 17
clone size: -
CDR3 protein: CASSVVSGSLSTDTQYF
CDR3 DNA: TGTGCCAGCAGCGTAGTAAGCGGGAGTTTATCCACAGATACGCAGTATTTT

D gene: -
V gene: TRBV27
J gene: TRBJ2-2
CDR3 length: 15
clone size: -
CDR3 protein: CASSPAGTNTGELFF
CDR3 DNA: TGTGCCAGCAGTCCAGCAGGGACGAACACCGGGGAGCTGTTTTTT

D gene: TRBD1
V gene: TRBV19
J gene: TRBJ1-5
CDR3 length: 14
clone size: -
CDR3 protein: CASSTLQGYQPQHF
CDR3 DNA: TGTGCCAGTAGTACGCTACAGGGGTACCAGCCCCAGCATTTT

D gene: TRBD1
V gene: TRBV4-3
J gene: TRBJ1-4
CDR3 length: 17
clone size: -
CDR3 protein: CASSQGLPGTAGEKLFF
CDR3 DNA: TGCGCCAGCAGCCAAGGACTCCCCGGGACAGCGGGCGAAAAACTGTTTTTT

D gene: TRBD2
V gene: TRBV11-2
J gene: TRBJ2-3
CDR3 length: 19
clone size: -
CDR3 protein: CASSLVGVGLAVSTDTQYF
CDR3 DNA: TGTGCCAGCAGCTTAGTTGGGGTGGGACTAGCGGTAAGCACAGATACGCAGTATTTT

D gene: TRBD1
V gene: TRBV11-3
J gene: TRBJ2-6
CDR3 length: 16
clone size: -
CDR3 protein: CASSPGTGAGANVLTF
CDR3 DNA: TGTGCCAGCAGCCCAGGGACAGGGGCGGGGGCCAACGTCCTGACTTTC

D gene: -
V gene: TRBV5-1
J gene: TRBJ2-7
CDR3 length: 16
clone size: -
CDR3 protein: CASSTIQGLNSYEQYF
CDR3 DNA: TGCGCCAGCAGCACGATACAGGGTTTGAACTCCTACGAGCAGTACTTC

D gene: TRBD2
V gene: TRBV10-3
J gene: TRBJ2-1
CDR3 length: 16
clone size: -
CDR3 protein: CAISEIAGGSYNEQFF
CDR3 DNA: TGTGCCATCAGTGAAATAGCGGGGGGTTCCTACAATGAGCAGTTCTTC

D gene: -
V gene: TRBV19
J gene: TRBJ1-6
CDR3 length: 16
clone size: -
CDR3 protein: CASQTWKSSYNSPLHF
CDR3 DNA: TGTGCCAGCCAGACATGGAAGAGCTCCTATAATTCACCCCTCCACTTT

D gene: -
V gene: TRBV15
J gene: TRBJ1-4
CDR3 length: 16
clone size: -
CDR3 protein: CATSLTDFPTNEKLFF
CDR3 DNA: TGTGCCACCAGCTTGACAGACTTTCCAACTAATGAAAAACTGTTTTTT

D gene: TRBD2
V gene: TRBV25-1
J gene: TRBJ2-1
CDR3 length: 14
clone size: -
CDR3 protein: CASQGLAVYNEQFF
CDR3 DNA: TGTGCCAGCCAGGGACTAGCGGTATACAATGAGCAGTTCTTC

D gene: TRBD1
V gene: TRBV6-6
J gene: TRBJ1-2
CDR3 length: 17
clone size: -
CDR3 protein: CASSRLPGTARNYGYTF
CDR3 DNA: TGTGCCAGCAGTCGCTTACCCGGGACAGCCCGTAACTATGGCTACACCTTC

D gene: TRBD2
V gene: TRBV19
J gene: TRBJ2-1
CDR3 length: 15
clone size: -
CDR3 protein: CASRNLAGGGNEQFF
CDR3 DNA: TGTGCCAGTAGGAACCTAGCGGGGGGTGGCAATGAGCAGTTCTTC

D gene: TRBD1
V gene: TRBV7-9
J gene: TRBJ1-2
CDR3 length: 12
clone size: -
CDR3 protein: CASSFDRAGYTF
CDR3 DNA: TGTGCCAGCAGCTTCGACAGGGCTGGCTACACCTTC

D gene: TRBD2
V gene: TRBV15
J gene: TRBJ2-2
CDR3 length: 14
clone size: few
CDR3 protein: CAVSGRALSGELFF
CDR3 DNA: TGTGCCGTGAGCGGGAGGGCGTTAAGTGGGGAGCTGTTTTTT

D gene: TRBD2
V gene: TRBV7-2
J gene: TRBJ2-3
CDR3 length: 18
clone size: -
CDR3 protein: CASSLSGWRGVSVGTQYF
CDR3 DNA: TGTGCCAGCAGCTTATCTGGGTGGCGGGGGGTTTCCGTCGGTACGCAGTATTTT

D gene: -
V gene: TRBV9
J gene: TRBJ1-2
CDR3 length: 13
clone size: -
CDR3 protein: CASSGQVDYGYTF
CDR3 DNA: TGTGCCAGCAGCGGGCAGGTGGACTATGGCTACACCTTC

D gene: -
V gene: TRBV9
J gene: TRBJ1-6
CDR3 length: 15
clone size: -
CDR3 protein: CASSVDGGANSPLHF
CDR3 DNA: TGTGCCAGCAGCGTCGACGGTGGGGCTAATTCACCCCTCCACTTT

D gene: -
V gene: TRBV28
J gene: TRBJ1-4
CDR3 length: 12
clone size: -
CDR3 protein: CGAGGGWEKLFF
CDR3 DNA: TGTGGAGCCGGGGGTGGATGGGAAAAACTGTTTTTT

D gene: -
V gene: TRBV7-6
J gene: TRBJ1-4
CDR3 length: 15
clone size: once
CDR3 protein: CASSLGAGTNEKLFF
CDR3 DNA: TGTGCCAGCAGCCTGGGGGCAGGGACTAATGAAAAACTGTTTTTT

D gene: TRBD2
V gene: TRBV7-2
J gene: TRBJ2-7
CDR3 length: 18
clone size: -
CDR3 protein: CASSPRHGTSGRLDEQYF
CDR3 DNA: TGTGCCAGCAGCCCACGTCACGGGACTAGCGGGAGACTTGACGAGCAGTACTTC

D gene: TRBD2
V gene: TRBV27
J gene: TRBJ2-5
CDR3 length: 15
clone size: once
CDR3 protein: CASSFLGTSLETQYF
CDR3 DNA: TGTGCCAGCAGTTTCCTCGGGACTAGTTTAGAGACCCAGTACTTC

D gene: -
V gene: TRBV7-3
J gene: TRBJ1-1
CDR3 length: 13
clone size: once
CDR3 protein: CASSLGAGTEAFF
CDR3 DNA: TGTGCCAGCAGCTTGGGGGCGGGCACTGAAGCTTTCTTT